These T cell receptor beta chains were read from a single sample in a study of T-cell memory formation after mild COVID-19. MiXCR, applied by TCRdb to the 5' RACE reads, yields one record per CDR3 protein. The data hold about 110,000 distinct CDR3 sequences, with over 10% observed a single time. The sequenced sample was PBMCs or a T cell subset sorted from them (not recorded which). The origin of the receptors is an adult woman who had mild COVID-19 (a few samples of this study predate the infection). Cell type and time point are not known. Each CDR3 is given with its conserved first and last residue. D genes are given only for firm matches. Only some rows state a clone size, as once, few, many or a class for expanded clones.

TRBJ2-3 | NA | NA | TRBV6-6 | CASNENLGDTQYF | TGTGCCAGCAACGAGAACCTGGGGGATACGCAGTATTTT
TRBJ1-2 | NA | NA | TRBV5-1 | CASSSLDRSNNYGYTF | TGCGCCAGCAGCTCTCTAGACAGGAGCAATAACTATGGCTACACCTTC
TRBJ2-1 | TRBD2 | NA | TRBV7-9 | CASSFRAGGPNEQFF | TGTGCCAGCAGCTTCAGAGCGGGAGGGCCTAATGAGCAGTTCTTC
TRBJ2-6 | TRBD1 | few | TRBV15 | CATSGRGPPSGANVLTF | TGTGCCACCAGCGGCAGGGGGCCTCCCTCTGGGGCCAACGTCCTGACTTTC
TRBJ1-1 | TRBD1 | many | TRBV6-5 | CASKPRGQDFDEAFF | TGTGCCAGCAAACCTAGGGGACAGGACTTTGATGAAGCTTTCTTT
TRBJ2-5 | NA | NA | TRBV5-1 | CASSWDFGGTQYF | TGCGCCAGCAGCTGGGACTTCGGGGGGACCCAGTACTTC
TRBJ1-2 | NA | NA | TRBV12-3/TRBV12-4 | CASSLGTGTRF | TGTGCCAGCAGTTTAGGTACCGGGACCCGCTTC
TRBJ1-2 | NA | few | TRBV6-6 | CASSDGTLANYGYTF | TGTGCCAGCAGTGACGGGACGCTAGCTAACTATGGCTACACCTTC
TRBJ2-7 | TRBD2 | few | TRBV6-6 | CASSTLTRDYTYEQYF | TGTGCCAGCAGTACCTTGACTCGGGACTACACCTACGAGCAGTACTTC
TRBJ1-1 | NA | NA | TRBV12-3/TRBV12-4 | CATRETAARTTEAFF | TGTGCCACCAGAGAGACGGCCGCACGGACGACTGAAGCTTTCTTT
TRBJ2-3 | NA | few | TRBV12-3/TRBV12-4 | CASSWVGTITDTQYF | TGTGCCAGCAGCTGGGTGGGCACAATCACAGATACGCAGTATTTT
TRBJ2-7 | NA | many | TRBV7-9 | CASSLPSGASYEQYF | TGTGCCAGCAGCTTACCGTCAGGGGCCTCCTACGAGCAGTACTTC
TRBJ2-1 | TRBD2 | few | TRBV7-6 | CASSAGLAGGGEQFF | TGTGCCAGCAGCGCTGGACTAGCGGGAGGGGGTGAGCAGTTCTTC
TRBJ2-3 | TRBD1 | NA | TRBV5-1 | CASSFGDRWHGTDTQYF | TGCGCCAGCAGCTTTGGGGACAGGTGGCATGGAACAGATACGCAGTATTTT
TRBJ1-1 | NA | few | TRBV20-1 | CSPERGVEGTEAFF | TGCAGTCCTGAACGGGGGGTGGAGGGCACTGAAGCTTTCTTT
TRBJ2-3 | TRBD2 | few | TRBV9 | CASSVASGDTQYF | TGTGCCAGCAGCGTTGCTAGCGGAGATACGCAGTATTTT
TRBJ2-5 | TRBD2 | many | TRBV12-3/TRBV12-4 | CASSPSGLAHQETQYF | TGTGCCAGCAGTCCCTCGGGACTAGCGCACCAAGAGACCCAGTACTTC
TRBJ2-3 | NA | few | TRBV29-1 | CSVRGGDADTQYF | TGCAGCGTTCGGGGAGGAGATGCGGATACGCAGTATTTT
TRBJ2-3 | TRBD1 | NA | TRBV24-1 | CATSDQPTGFGTDTQYF | TGTGCCACCAGTGACCAACCGACAGGGTTTGGCACAGATACGCAGTATTTT
TRBJ1-1 | NA | few | TRBV4-3 | CASRQGAQGTEAFF | TGCGCCAGCAGGCAAGGGGCGCAGGGCACTGAAGCTTTCTTT
TRBJ2-2 | NA | few | TRBV23-1 | CASSQSSRFSEQNTGELFF | TGCGCCAGCAGTCAATCTAGTAGATTTTCGGAGCAGAACACCGGGGAGCTGTTTTTT
TRBJ2-7 | NA | many | TRBV5-1 | CASSPDSYEQYF | TGCGCCAGCAGCCCGGACAGCTACGAGCAGTACTTC
TRBJ2-7 | TRBD2 | NA | TRBV6-5 | CASSYGLAGVYEQYF | TGTGCCAGCAGTTACGGGCTAGCGGGAGTCTACGAGCAGTACTTC
TRBJ2-5 | TRBD1 | few | TRBV5-1 | CASSSGTGQETQYF | TGCGCCAGCAGCTCCGGGACAGGGCAAGAGACCCAGTACTTC
TRBJ1-5 | NA | few | TRBV6-5 | CASSYGGMDQPQHF | TGTGCCAGCAGTTACGGCGGCATGGATCAGCCCCAGCATTTT
TRBJ2-2 | NA | few | TRBV29-1 | CSVEDLWEGHGELFF | TGCAGCGTTGAAGATCTTTGGGAGGGACACGGGGAGCTGTTTTTT
TRBJ2-2 | TRBD1 | many | TRBV7-6 | CASSLGQGNTGELFF | TGTGCCAGCAGCTTAGGACAGGGGAACACCGGGGAGCTGTTTTTT
TRBJ2-7 | TRBD2 | few | TRBV9 | CASSGITSAHEQYF | TGTGCCAGCAGCGGAATAACTAGCGCACACGAGCAGTACTTC
TRBJ2-7 | TRBD1 | few | TRBV7-9 | CASSAPGQGGPSYEQYF | TGTGCCAGCAGCGCACCGGGACAGGGGGGACCCTCCTACGAGCAGTACTTC
TRBJ1-1 | NA | NA | TRBV3-1 | CASSPRLLLQVNTEAFF | TGTGCCAGCAGCCCCCGACTGCTCCTGCAGGTGAACACTGAAGCTTTCTTT
TRBJ1-1 | TRBD1 | few | TRBV29-1 | CSVTGTGVDEAFF | TGCAGCGTTACCGGGACAGGGGTGGATGAAGCTTTCTTT
TRBJ1-5 | NA | few | TRBV7-8 | CASTLGSSNQPQHF | TGTGCCAGCACCTTGGGGTCTAGCAATCAGCCCCAGCATTTT
TRBJ1-1 | NA | NA | TRBV4-1 | CASSQEPASYTEAFF | TGCGCCAGCAGCCAAGAGCCAGCAAGCTACACTGAAGCTTTCTTT
TRBJ2-5 | TRBD2 | NA | TRBV7-6 | CASSLGWGGIETQYF | TGTGCCAGCAGCTTAGGTTGGGGGGGGATCGAGACCCAGTACTTC
TRBJ2-2 | NA | NA | TRBV7-9 | CASFGGGSGELFF | TGTGCCAGCTTCGGGGGTGGTTCCGGGGAGCTGTTTTTT
TRBJ2-5 | NA | NA | TRBV13 | CASSLGSLRETQYF | TGTGCCAGCAGCTTAGGGTCTCTACGAGAGACCCAGTACTTC
TRBJ2-7 | NA | few | TRBV7-8 | CASSLRTDTYEQYF | TGTGCCAGCAGCTTGAGGACAGATACCTACGAGCAGTACTTC
TRBJ2-3 | NA | few | TRBV24-1 | CATSQPGLFGDTQYF | TGTGCCACCAGTCAGCCCGGGTTGTTCGGAGATACGCAGTATTTT
TRBJ2-7 | NA | many | TRBV7-9 | CASSRGTRWEQYF | TGTGCCAGCAGCCGCGGGACAAGGTGGGAGCAGTACTTC
TRBJ1-2 | NA | few | TRBV6-6 | CASSYSSGELGYGYTF | TGTGCCAGCAGTTACTCCTCGGGGGAGCTAGGCTATGGCTACACCTTC
TRBJ2-7 | TRBD1 | few | TRBV7-9 | CASSDRQGAGEQYF | TGTGCCAGCAGCGATCGCCAGGGGGCGGGGGAGCAGTACTTC
TRBJ2-2 | NA | NA | TRBV7-6 | CASSLGSGWSSRPGELFF | TGTGCCAGCAGCTTAGGATCAGGGTGGTCCTCACGGCCCGGGGAGCTGTTTTTT
TRBJ2-7 | NA | many | TRBV5-1 | CASSSSGRYEQYF | TGCGCCAGCAGCTCTTCCGGACGCTACGAGCAGTACTTC
TRBJ2-7 | NA | NA | TRBV11-3 | CASSSRTKNYEQYF | TGTGCCAGCAGCTCCCGGACCAAAAACTACGAGCAGTACTTC
TRBJ1-1 | TRBD1 | few | TRBV20-1 | CSARPEDRAYTEAFF | TGCAGTGCTAGACCTGAGGACAGGGCGTACACTGAAGCTTTCTTT